The entry that follows covers one T cell receptor beta chain sequence. The entry originates in a study of blood T cell repertoires in COVID-19. Background on the study: COVID-19 samples collected from the United States, Italy and Spain covered acute and convalescent phases.

The germline V gene encodes CDR1 KGHDR and CDR2 SFDVKD. This CDR3 contains 19 residues. The trim removed 2 bases at V and 7 bases at J, leaving 15 bases unmatched. Per the study methods: The assay estimated nucleated cells by amplifying reference gene primers. Using immunoSEQ multiplex PCR, the repertoire was profiled, and TCRdb retains in-frame clones only, with some absent. That table is the source of V, J and clone size, and D and trimming were worked out from the DNA. The sample shows under 95,000 clones, just over 85% of them seen only once. The TCR was taken from a human donor in a cohort sampled during active COVID-19. This chain connects TRBV24-1 to TRBJ2-1, with 11 positions matching TRBD2. The sample consisted of peripheral blood. The CDR3 coding sequence is TGTGCCACCAGTGATTCAGGTAGCGGGAGGGCCGGTAAGGTTAATGAGCAGTTCTTC. Amino acids: CATSDSGSGRAGKVNEQFF.